The entry below gives a single TCR beta chain sequence along with its context. Patients of the Seattle cohort, enrolled during active infection, were followed longitudinally. This entry comes from a study of blood T cell repertoires in COVID-19. Profiling relied on immunoSEQ multiplex PCR, and the TCRdb table lists in-frame clones only, not all of them. The profile shows about 94,000 clones, about 74% of them singletons. Sequencing was done on a sample of peripheral blood. The TCR sequence derives from an older man with COVID-19, enrolled during active disease.

CDR3 residues: CAISDLSGGTEAFF. The CDR3 nucleotides are TGTGCCATCAGTGACCTGTCCGGGGGTACTGAAGCTTTCTTT. The chain carries TRBV10-3 and TRBJ1-1, with TRBD1 as a possible D gene (5 bases). The germline V and J ends were trimmed by 3 bases and 5 bases, with 13 bases remaining between them. Germline V gene data show CDR1 as ENHRY and CDR2 as SYGVKD. The CDR3 contains 14 residues.